Presented here are 29 T cell receptor beta chains from one specimen sequenced in a study of cytomegalovirus exposure and HLA in healthy donors. The PCR had 60 Vbeta and 13 Jbeta primers. Sequencing was performed with immunoSEQ multiplex PCR; in TCRdb, only in-frame clones are kept and a portion is missing. The sample includes about 140,000 clones, less than 80% seen only once; the top ten take approximately 2%. The sample taken for sequencing was PBMCs. These TCRs come from a female donor in good health and CMV-seropositive.

The sample holds one count of this clone. J is TRBJ2-1 and V is TRBV29-1; a weak D match, TRBD1 (6 bases). V was trimmed by 2 bases and J by 8 bases, leaving 13 bases between them. The length of the CDR3 is 13 residues. Per germline, CDR1 SQVTM and CDR2 ANQGSEA. CDR3 in DNA: TGCAGCGTTGAACCACAGGGTCGGGATGAGCAGTTCTTC. It encodes CSVEPQGRDEQFF.

The CDR3 reads CASSARHLAGKDTQYF. The CDR3 bases are TGTGCCAGCAGCGCAAGGCATCTAGCGGGGAAAGATACGCAGTATTTT. The chain is built from TRBV2 and TRBJ2-3; TRBD2 matches 9 bases. CDR1 and CDR2 from the germline V gene are SNHLY and FYNNEI. The CDR3 extends over 16 amino acids. Trimming at V came to 6 bases and at J to 5 bases, leaving 12 bases not matched to a gene.

V gene TRBV2 combines with J gene TRBJ2-3; 8 positions match TRBD1. The CDR3 covers 13 residues. Germline-derived CDR1 and CDR2 are SNHLY and FYNNEI. With 3 bases clipped from V and 6 bases from J, the junction kept 2 bases outside the gene matches. The CDR3 region has the DNA TGTGCCAGCAGTGACGGGACAGGTGATACGCAGTATTTT. Its protein is CASSDGTGDTQYF.

As for this clone: The identical CDR3 is also encoded by other nucleotide sequences in the sample. CDR3 nucleotides: TGTGCCAGCAGTCTAGCGGGGGGCTTAAACACCGGGGAGCTGTTTTTT. Encoded protein: CASSLAGGLNTGELFF. This rearrangement joins TRBV9 to TRBJ2-2, with 11 bases lining up with TRBD2. V shed 5 bases and J 2 bases; nucleotides not matched to a gene: 5. CDR3 length equals 16 residues. Germline CDR1 reads SGDLS; CDR2 reads YYNGEE.

This clone showed up just a few times. V gene TRBV20-1 combines with J gene TRBJ2-7; D ambiguous. V was shortened by 2 bases and J by 7 bases, with 9 bases between the two germline ends. The CDR3 loop spans 11 amino acids. In germline, CDR1 is DFQATT, CDR2 SNEGSKA (reference sequence). CDR3 residues: CSARPLREQYF. Written as DNA, the CDR3 is TGCAGTGCTAGACCACTACGGGAGCAGTACTTC.

The V and J genes are TRBV19 and TRBJ2-7, with 7 bases matching TRBD2. Per the germline V gene, CDR1 is LNHDA and CDR2 is SQIVND (reference sequence). Trimming cost V 1 base and J 3 bases; bases outside gene matches: 6. The CDR3 has 15 residues. DNA for the CDR3: TGTGCCAGTAGTATAGTCGCGACTAGCTACTACGAGCAGTACTTC. Its translation is CASSIVATSYYEQYF. The full variable domain, with the rest looked up from reference TRBV19 and TRBJ2-7, is DGGITQSPKYLFRKEGQNVTLSCEQNLNHDAMYWYRQDPGQGLRLIYYSQIVNDFQKGDIAEGYSVSREKKESFPLTVTSAQKNPTAFYLCASSIVATSYYEQYFGPGTRLTVT.

This chain uses TRBV27 with TRBJ1-1; 11 nucleotides line up with TRBD1. Germline V CDR1 and CDR2: MNHEY, SMNVEV (reference sequence). This CDR3 comprises 12 residues. V was clipped by 8 bases and J by 5 bases; unmatched bases: 1. The DNA for the CDR3 is TGTGCCAGCGGGACAGGGGGGACTGAAGCTTTCTTT. Translated: CASGTGGTEAFF.

The chain employs TRBV18 and TRBJ1-1; TRBD1 is a possible D gene (6 bases). Germline V gene data show CDR1 as KGHSH and CDR2 as LQKENI. V lost 6 bases and J lost 2, with 16 bases in between. CDR3 size: 15 residues. The CDR3 sequence is CASSINSQGNTEAFF. The CDR3 nucleotides are TGTGCCAGCTCTATTAACTCACAGGGAAACACTGAAGCTTTCTTT.

The V call is TRBV28, the J call TRBJ1-1; 12 bases match TRBD1. Trimming took 1 base from V and 7 from J; bases not matched to a gene: 10. Germline V gives CDR1 MDHEN, CDR2 SYDVKM. CDR3 length equals 17 residues. The CDR3: CASSLSGGTGGIFEAFF. CDR3 nucleotide sequence: TGTGCCAGCAGTTTATCGGGGGGGACAGGGGGCATTTTTGAAGCTTTCTTT.

This clone was seen only a few times. The V gene is TRBV14, the J gene TRBJ2-1; 7 bases match TRBD2. Trimming cost V 1 base and J 3 bases; bases outside gene matches: 3. The germline V gene has CDR1 SGHDN and CDR2 FVKESK. The CDR3 has 15 amino acids. The CDR3 DNA sequence: TGTGCCAGCAGCCAAGGGCTAGCGGACTACAATGAGCAGTTCTTC. Translation: CASSQGLADYNEQFF.

The chain combines TRBV6-5 with TRBJ1-3; D ambiguous. The CDR3 length is 13 residues. Trimming removed 4 bases from V and 6 bases from J, with 10 bases in between. Germline V gene data show CDR1 as MNHEY and CDR2 as SVGAGI. The CDR3 is CASSFLQENTIYF. CDR3 nucleotides: TGTGCCAGCAGTTTCCTTCAGGAAAACACCATATATTTT.

This clone was detected only once. The chain employs TRBV9 and TRBJ2-3, with 10 bases fitting TRBD2. V shed 2 bases and J 2 bases; nucleotides not matched to a gene: 2. Per the germline V gene, CDR1 is SGDLS and CDR2 is YYNGEE. The CDR3 is 15 amino acids. The CDR3 bases are TGTGCCAGCAGCGTCGGACTAGCGGCCACAGATACGCAGTATTTT. Translating gives CASSVGLAATDTQYF.

The chain recombines TRBV5-1 with TRBJ2-3; possibly TRBD1 for D (6 bases). The CDR3 totals 15 residues. CDR1 SGHRS and CDR2 YFSETQ come from the germline V gene. V gave up 0 bases and J gave up 5 bases, with 13 bases separating them. CDR3 sequence reads: CASSLVPVGGDTQYF. For the CDR3, the DNA is TGCGCCAGCAGCTTGGTACCCGTAGGGGGAGATACGCAGTATTTT.

The rearrangement joins TRBV5-4 to TRBJ1-3; D remains ambiguous. Germline values: CDR1 SGHNT, CDR2 YYREEE (reference sequence). The CDR3 is made up of 15 amino acids. V was clipped by 1 base and J by 0 bases, with 8 bases between them. Written as DNA, the CDR3 is TGTGCCAGCAGCTTGCGCGCCGACTCTGGAAACACCATATATTTT. This sequence encodes CASSLRADSGNTIYF.

The chain uses TRBV5-1 and TRBJ1-2, with TRBD1 matching over 7 bases. The CDR3 contains 15 residues. Per the germline V gene, CDR1 is SGHRS and CDR2 is YFSETQ. V gave up 0 bases and J gave up 3 bases; unmatched junction bases: 5. Written as DNA, the CDR3 is TGCGCCAGCAGCTTGGGACAGGGTCTGGACTATGGCTACACCTTC. It is translated as CASSLGQGLDYGYTF.

V is TRBV19 and J is TRBJ2-7, with 12 bases that match TRBD2. Germline V gene lookup returns CDR1 LNHDA and CDR2 SQIVND (reference sequence). The V segment lost 5 bases and the J segment 4 bases; nucleotides outside the gene matches: 9. This CDR3 region has 16 residues. CDR3 DNA sequence: TGTGCCAGTAGTTCGACTAGCGGGAGTCTGGTTTACGAGCAGTACTTC. This translates into CASSSTSGSLVYEQYF.

The V call is TRBV28, the J call TRBJ2-3; TRBD1 matches 9 bases. The CDR3 spans 15 residues. With 6 bases clipped from V and 4 bases from J, the junction kept 8 bases outside the gene matches. Per the germline V gene, CDR1 is MDHEN and CDR2 is SYDVKM. DNA of the CDR3: TGTGCCAGCAGCGAACAGGGGGCTGGGTCAGATACGCAGTATTTT. Its protein is CASSEQGAGSDTQYF.

This chain joins TRBV11-2 and TRBJ2-7; perhaps TRBD1 as D (6 bases). CDR3 length equals 14 residues. Trimming removed 5 bases at V and 3 bases at J, with 14 bases between. Germline-derived CDR1 and CDR2 are SGHAT and FQNNGV. CDR3 sequence (DNA): TGTGCCAGCAGCAAAGGACAGTCCCTCTACGAGCAGTACTTC. Its translation: CASSKGQSLYEQYF.

The chain has TRBV2 and TRBJ2-1; 12 nucleotides match TRBD2. The trim removed 7 bases at V and 4 bases at J, leaving 5 bases unmatched. Germline assignment: CDR1 SNHLY and CDR2 FYNNEI. The CDR3 spans 15 residues. The CDR3 spells CASTLTSGGYNEQFF. The DNA for the CDR3 is TGTGCCAGCACCTTGACTAGCGGGGGTTACAATGAGCAGTTCTTC.

This clone came up once. Other DNA sequences in the sample encode the same CDR3. The V gene is TRBV9, the J gene TRBJ2-1, with 9 bases identical to TRBD1. V was clipped by 0 bases and J by 8 bases; unmatched bases: 6. The CDR3 loop spans 15 amino acids. Per germline, CDR1 SGDLS and CDR2 YYNGEE. CDR3 DNA sequence: TGTGCCAGCAGCGTAGTGGGACAGGGCTTTGATGAGCAGTTCTTC. Translated: CASSVVGQGFDEQFF.

This clone was picked up one time. The rearrangement joins TRBV7-9 to TRBJ2-2; 14 bases match TRBD2. Germline V gene lookup returns CDR1 SEHNR and CDR2 FQNEAQ (reference sequence). The CDR3 runs 19 residues. V trimming: 5 bases; J trimming: 3 bases; junction bases outside the gene matches: 11. The CDR3 is CASSARLAGGPVDTGELFF. In DNA form, the CDR3 reads TGTGCCAGCAGCGCAAGACTAGCGGGAGGGCCTGTGGACACCGGGGAGCTGTTTTTT. The full variable domain, rest sourced from reference TRBV7-9 and TRBJ2-2, is DTGVSQNPRHKITKRGQNVTFRCDPISEHNRLYWYRQTLGQGPEFLTYFQNEAQLEKSRLLSDRFSAERPKGSFSTLEIQRTEQGDSAMYLCASSARLAGGPVDTGELFFGEGSRLTVL.

DNA for the CDR3: TGCGCCAGCAGTGAGTCGGGACAGTCCGCGAACACCGGGGAGCTGTTTTTT. Its protein is CASSESGQSANTGELFF. This sequence joins TRBV10-1 and TRBJ2-2; 7 bases match TRBD1. CDR3 length: 17 residues. V gave up 0 bases and J gave up 0 bases; unmatched junction bases: 4. Germline assignment: CDR1 WNHNN and CDR2 SYGVQD (reference sequence).

The J gene is TRBJ1-1, the V gene TRBV6-4; perhaps TRBD1 as D (5 bases). V shed 10 bases and J shed 0 bases, with 12 bases lying between them. Germline V gene lookup returns CDR1 MRHNA and CDR2 SNTAGT. The CDR3 consists of 13 residues. CDR3 protein: CATRQKMNTEAFF. In nucleotides, the CDR3 is TGTGCCACCCGACAGAAAATGAACACTGAAGCTTTCTTT.

The CDR3 sequence is CASSQGFGDTQYF. DNA for the CDR3: TGTGCCAGCAGCCAAGGATTCGGAGATACGCAGTATTTT. The chain employs TRBV14 and TRBJ2-3; D is undetermined. CDR1 is SGHDN and CDR2 is FVKESK in the germline V gene. The CDR3 loop spans 13 amino acids. The V gene lost 1 base and the J gene lost 5 bases, with 7 bases spanning the gap.

A few counts support this clone. J is TRBJ1-1 and V is TRBV5-1; 8 nucleotides align to TRBD1. With 4 bases clipped from V and 6 bases from J, the junction kept 11 bases outside the gene matches. The CDR3 is 15 amino acids. Germline CDR1 is SGHRS and CDR2 is YFSETQ. CDR3 region: CASSKEDRGIAEAFF. CDR3 DNA sequence: TGCGCCAGCAGCAAAGAAGACAGGGGAATCGCTGAAGCTTTCTTT.

V gene TRBV5-6 combines with J gene TRBJ2-1, with 7 bases identical to TRBD2. V was clipped by 1 base and J by 2 bases; unmatched bases: 6. The germline V gene has CDR1 SGHDT and CDR2 YYEEEE. The CDR3 covers 16 residues. As DNA, the CDR3 is TGTGCCAGCAGCTTGTCTCCAGGGAGGGCCTACAATGAGCAGTTCTTC. Translating gives CASSLSPGRAYNEQFF.

The V and J genes are TRBV2 and TRBJ1-2; TRBD1 might be the D (5 bases). Deletions cut 7 bases from V and 3 bases from J, with 15 bases between. Germline CDR1 and CDR2: SNHLY and FYNNEI. The CDR3 loop spans 14 amino acids. CDR3 bases: TGTGCCAGCACCATACTGGGGGGGGACTATGGCTACACCTTC. Amino acids: CASTILGGDYGYTF.

This clone was observed a few times. V gene TRBV19 combines with J gene TRBJ1-1; TRBD1 matches 7 bases. The trim removed 9 bases at V and 4 bases at J, leaving 8 bases unmatched. This CDR3 spans 13 amino acids. From germline, CDR1 is LNHDA and CDR2 SQIVND (reference sequence). For the CDR3, the DNA is TGTGCCAGCAGACAAAGGGGGCCCACTGAAGCTTTCTTT. It encodes CASRQRGPTEAFF.

The rearrangement joins TRBV5-8 to TRBJ2-3; 16 bases are shared with TRBD2. V lost 3 bases and J lost 3; bases outside the gene matches: 4. The CDR3 spans 17 residues. Germline V gene sequence: CDR1 SGHTS, CDR2 YDEGEE. DNA for the CDR3: TGTGCCAGCAGCTGGGGACTAGCGGGGGGGATGACAGATACGCAGTATTTT. Protein product: CASSWGLAGGMTDTQYF.